In this sample, the clone carrying this TCR beta chain turned up many times. V was cut by 7 bases and J by 4 bases, with 16 bases left in between. Germline V gives CDR1 MDHEN, CDR2 SYDVKM. This CDR3 is 14 amino acids long. The data originate from a study of blood T cells in healthy people across ages. In the study overall: Through template switching, about one barcoded beta molecule was captured per two T cells, as measured in model experiments.

A second PCR, run for about 6 to 11 cycles, used a sample-barcoded 5' primer plus a J-beta primer mix. TCRdb redid the calling of the 5' RACE reads with MiXCR, one entry per CDR3 protein. The repertoire holds approximately 960,000 distinct CDR3 sequences, with around 29% as singletons. The same data also went into a second study, on T cells of mothers and their children. From that study: No clones detected were persistent microchimeric T cell clones.

The TCR originated in a woman in her thirties or forties in good health. The chain recombines TRBV28 with TRBJ1-2; no clear D gene. Sequenced material: blood. CDR3 sequence (DNA): TGTGCCAGCAATATACCGACCCGGCCCTATGGCTACACCTTC. It codes for CASNIPTRPYGYTF.